The rows below give T cell receptor beta chains drawn from one sample of a study of PD-L1 blockade in urothelial cancer. The protocol was immunoSEQ multiplex PCR, while the TCRdb copy is restricted to in-frame clones and leaves out a portion. Of 80,000 to 90,000 clones listed, under 90% are singletons. The material was PBMCs, obtained around atezolizumab (anti-PD-L1) treatment. The origin of the receptors is a man in his sixties with urothelial cancer. CDR3s leave out the opening cysteine and the closing phenylalanine or tryptophan. Some rows have no size entry. The others give once, few or many, or a class for an expanded clone.

abundance	j_gene	v_gene	CDR3aa
.	TRBJ2-1	TRBV19	ASSMAGGSEQF
once	TRBJ1-3	TRBV7-6	ASSSQGTSGNTIY
.	TRBJ2-1	TRBV5-6	ASSSWDRGFVNEQF
.	TRBJ1-2	TRBV6-5	ASSNPGLAYGYT
few	TRBJ2-2	TRBV7-9	ASSPPMAGLTGELF
.	TRBJ1-5	TRBV6-6	ASRSGAQGKNQPQH
.	TRBJ2-3	TRBV19	ASSTEGQYKDTQY
.	TRBJ1-5	TRBV27	ASSLARNNQPQH
.	TRBJ2-7	TRBV6-5	ASSYSFAGSYEQY
.	TRBJ2-1	TRBV7-3	ASSSEIPGQGALADYNEQF
.	TRBJ2-1	TRBV6-1	ASSEAAGVRGNEQF
.	TRBJ1-1	TRBV5-5	ASSLHGTEAF
.	TRBJ1-4	TRBV7-2	ASSLRQGSNEKLF
once	TRBJ1-1	TRBV5-1	ASSFNPTGKNTEAF
.	TRBJ1-5	TRBV29-1	SVAEQMHDQPQH
once	TRBJ1-1	TRBV19	ASSTTDNAEAF
.	TRBJ1-2	TRBV7-9	ASSLDLGYT
.	TRBJ1-1	TRBV7-3	ASSLGTLIEAF
.	TRBJ1-6	TRBV6-4	ASKAGDNSPLH
.	TRBJ2-7	TRBV19	ASSSGTGGMNEQY
many	TRBJ1-2	TRBV7-9	ASGKQGVGYGYT
.	TRBJ1-1	TRBV11-2	ASSLPPGVTEAF
.	TRBJ1-4	TRBV10-3	AIRSGTGEKLF
.	TRBJ2-2	TRBV6-5	ASSLGAANTGELF
.	TRBJ2-3	TRBV7-2	ASSLGYSADTQY
few	TRBJ1-1	TRBV6-5	ASRDAGRMNTEAF
once	TRBJ2-7	TRBV5-1	ASSLVPTSYEQY
.	TRBJ2-7	TRBV30	AWSDRYEQY
once	TRBJ1-3	TRBV7-2	ASSHRGGNTIY
.	TRBJ1-6	TRBV5-6	ASSLVGGNSPLH
few	TRBJ1-1	TRBV11-2	ASRMTGYNTEAF
.	TRBJ2-2	TRBV28	ATTDGQGPNTGELF
.	TRBJ2-7	TRBV10-3	AISESSGSSYEQY
.	TRBJ2-1	TRBV30	AWSPTSGGNNEQF
.	TRBJ2-1	TRBV5-4	ASSPIPGTRLYEQF
.	TRBJ1-2	TRBV27	ASSSSGVDGYT
once	TRBJ2-3	TRBV30	AWREGQLVTDTQY
few	TRBJ1-1	TRBV18	ASSPTRQMTEAF
.	TRBJ2-3	TRBV4-2	ASSQPRAGGTDTQY
.	TRBJ2-7	TRBV28	ASEGGDRDSYEQY
.	TRBJ1-5	TRBV18	ASSPLVDQPQH
.	TRBJ2-7	TRBV30	AWGTGYEQY
.	TRBJ1-2	TRBV6-5	ASRSREVYGYT
.	TRBJ1-1	TRBV6-5	ASSYAGQGAF
.	TRBJ2-7	TRBV5-4	ASSHTSGRFSEQY